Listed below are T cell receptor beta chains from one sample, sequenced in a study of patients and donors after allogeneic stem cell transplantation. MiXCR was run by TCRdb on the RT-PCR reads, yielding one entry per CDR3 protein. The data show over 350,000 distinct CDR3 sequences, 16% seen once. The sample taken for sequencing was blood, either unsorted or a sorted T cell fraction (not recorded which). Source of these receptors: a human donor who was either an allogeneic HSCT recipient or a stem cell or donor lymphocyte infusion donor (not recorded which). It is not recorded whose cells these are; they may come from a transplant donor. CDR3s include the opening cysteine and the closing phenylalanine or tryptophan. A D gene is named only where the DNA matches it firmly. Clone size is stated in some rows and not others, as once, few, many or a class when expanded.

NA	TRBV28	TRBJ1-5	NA	TGTGCCAGCAGTCCCTCAGTCAGTTGGCAGCCCCAGCATTTT	CASSPSVSWQPQHF
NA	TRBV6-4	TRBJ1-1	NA	TGTGCCAGCAGGGGGCCGGACACTGAAGCTTTCTTT	CASRGPDTEAFF
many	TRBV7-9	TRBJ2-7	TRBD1	TGTGCCAGCAGCACAGGGGGCGAGCAGTACTTC	CASSTGGEQYF
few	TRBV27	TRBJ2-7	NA	TGTGCCAGCACTACAGGGTCCCACGAGCAGTACTTC	CASTTGSHEQYF
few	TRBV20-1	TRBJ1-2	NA	TGCAGTGCCCCGGGGCAGGTAGCTAACTATGGCTACACCTTC	CSAPGQVANYGYTF
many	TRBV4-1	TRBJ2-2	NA	TGCGCCAGCAGCCAAGTTAGGCGCCAGGGCGGGGAGCTGTTTTTT	CASSQVRRQGGELFF
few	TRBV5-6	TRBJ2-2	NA	TGTGCCAGCAGCTTCCGGGAGCTGTTTTTT	CASSFRELFF
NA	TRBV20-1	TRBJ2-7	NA	TGCAGTGCTAGAGATCTCGGGCAGGGGACTTACGAGCAGTACTTC	CSARDLGQGTYEQYF
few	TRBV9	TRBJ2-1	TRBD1	TGTGCCAGCAGCGTAAGGGGGGACAGGCTGTGGAGGGAGCAGTTCTTC	CASSVRGDRLWREQFF
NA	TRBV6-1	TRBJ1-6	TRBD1	TGTGCCAGCAGTAACCGGGACAGGGTAGCTTCACCCCTCCACTTT	CASSNRDRVASPLHF
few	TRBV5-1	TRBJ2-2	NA	TGCGCCAGCGCCCAAAGGGCAGGGAAGGGCGACACCGGGGAGCTGTTTTTT	CASAQRAGKGDTGELFF
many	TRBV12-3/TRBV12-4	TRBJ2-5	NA	TGTGCCAGCAGCCGGCAAGAGACCCAGTACTTC	CASSRQETQYF
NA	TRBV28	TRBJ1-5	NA	TGTGCCAGCAGGGGGAGCCCAGGGGAGAGTTTT	CASRGSPGESF
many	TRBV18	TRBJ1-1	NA	TGTGCCAGCAGCTTAGTGAACACTGAAGCTTTCTTT	CASSLVNTEAFF
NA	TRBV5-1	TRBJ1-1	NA	TGCGCCAGCAGCTGGAGGGGGGGGCGGAACACTGAAGCTTTCTTT	CASSWRGGRNTEAFF
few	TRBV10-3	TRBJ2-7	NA	TGTGCCATAGCCAGCAGCTCCTACGAGCAGTACTTC	CAIASSSYEQYF
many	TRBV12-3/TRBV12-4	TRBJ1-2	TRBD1	TGTGCCAGCAGGAAAGGGACAGGCCCAAAGGGGCACTATGGCTACACCTTC	CASRKGTGPKGHYGYTF
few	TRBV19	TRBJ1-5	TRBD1	TGTGCCAGTAGTATGGTAAAGACAGGGGATCAGCCCCAGCATTTT	CASSMVKTGDQPQHF
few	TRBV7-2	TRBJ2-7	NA	TGTGCCAGCAGCGTACAGGGTCTAGTGGAGCAGTACTTC	CASSVQGLVEQYF
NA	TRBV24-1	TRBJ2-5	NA	TGTGCCACCAGCCACGGAGAGACCCAGTACTTC	CATSHGETQYF
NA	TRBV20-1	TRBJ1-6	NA	TGCAGTGCTAGTATCGGCAGGGGTGGCTCACCCCTCCACTTT	CSASIGRGGSPLHF
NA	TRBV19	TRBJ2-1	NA	TGTGCCAGTATGGGGACGGTAAGCTCCTACAATGAGCAGTTCTTC	CASMGTVSSYNEQFF
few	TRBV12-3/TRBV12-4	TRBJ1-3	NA	TGTGCCAGCTCCAGAGGGGAAGACTCTGGAAACACCATATATTTT	CASSRGEDSGNTIYF
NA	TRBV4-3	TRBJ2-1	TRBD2	TGCGCCAGCAGCCAAGATCGCGGGGGGGCCAATGAGCAGTTCTTC	CASSQDRGGANEQFF
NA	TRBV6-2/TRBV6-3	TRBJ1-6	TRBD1	TGTGCCAGCAGTTACGGGACAGGGGTCTATAATTCACCCCTCCACTTT	CASSYGTGVYNSPLHF
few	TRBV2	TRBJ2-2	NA	TGTGCCAGCAGTTCCGGGACGGTTGCGAGGGAGCTGTTTTTT	CASSSGTVARELFF
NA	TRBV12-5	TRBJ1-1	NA	TGTGCTAGTGCAGGGATGAGGGCCACTGAAGCTTTCTTT	CASAGMRATEAFF
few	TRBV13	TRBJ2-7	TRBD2	TGTGCCAGCAGCTTTATTGGGCTAGCGGGCTACGAGCAGTACTTC	CASSFIGLAGYEQYF
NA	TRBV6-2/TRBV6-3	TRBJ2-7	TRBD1	TGTGCCAGCAGTTACGGGGACAGTACCTACGAGCAGTACTTC	CASSYGDSTYEQYF
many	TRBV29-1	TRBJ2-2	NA	TGCAGCGTTCCCACCCCCGGTAATGCCGGGGAGCTGTTTTTT	CSVPTPGNAGELFF
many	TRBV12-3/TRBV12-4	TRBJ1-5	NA	TGTGCCAGCAGTTCTGGGGGTGGGAGCAATCAGCCCCAGCATTTT	CASSSGGGSNQPQHF
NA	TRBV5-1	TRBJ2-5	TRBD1	TGCGCCAGCAGCTTACAGGGGGCGGCAAAGACCCAGTACTTC	CASSLQGAAKTQYF
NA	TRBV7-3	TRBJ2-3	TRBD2	TGTGCCAGCAGCCAGGGTTCGAGGCGGGAGGGCCAAGATACGCAGTATTTT	CASSQGSRREGQDTQYF
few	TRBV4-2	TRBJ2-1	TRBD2	TGTGCCAGCAGCCAACTAGCGGGGGGCTCTAGGAATGAGCAGTTCTTC	CASSQLAGGSRNEQFF
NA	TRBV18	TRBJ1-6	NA	TGTGCCAGCTCACTGGGGCAGCGCAGTAATTCACCCCTCCACTTT	CASSLGQRSNSPLHF
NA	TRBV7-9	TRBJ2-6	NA	TGTGCCAGCAGCCGACGTACAGGGACTGGGGCCAACGTCCTGACTTTC	CASSRRTGTGANVLTF
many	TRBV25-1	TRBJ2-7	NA	TGTGCCAGCAGTGACAAGGGCCGGTCCTACGAGCAGTACTTC	CASSDKGRSYEQYF
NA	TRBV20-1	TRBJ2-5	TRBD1	TGCAGTGCTAAGGGACAGGGGCTACAGACCCAGTACTTC	CSAKGQGLQTQYF
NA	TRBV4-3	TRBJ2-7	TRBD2	TGCGCCAGCAGCGGTATCGAGCGGGGGCGGTACGAGCAGTACTTC	CASSGIERGRYEQYF